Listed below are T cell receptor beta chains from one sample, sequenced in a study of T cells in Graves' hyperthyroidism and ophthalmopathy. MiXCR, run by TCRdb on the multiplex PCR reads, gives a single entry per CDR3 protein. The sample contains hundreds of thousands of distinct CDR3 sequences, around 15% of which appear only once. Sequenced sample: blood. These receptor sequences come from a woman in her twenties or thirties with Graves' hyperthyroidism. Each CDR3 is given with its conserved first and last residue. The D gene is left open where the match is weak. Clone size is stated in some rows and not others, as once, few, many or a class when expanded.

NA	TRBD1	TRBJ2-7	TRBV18	TGTGCCAGCTCAGGGGACAGCCCTGCGTCCTCCTACGAGCAGTACTTC	CASSGDSPASSYEQYF
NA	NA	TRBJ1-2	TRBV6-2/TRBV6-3	TGTGCCAGCAGTTGGGGGCGCCTGGATGGCTACACCTTC	CASSWGRLDGYTF
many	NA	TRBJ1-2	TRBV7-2	TGTGCCAGCAGCCCCTTCGCGCCTAACTATGGCTACACCTTC	CASSPFAPNYGYTF
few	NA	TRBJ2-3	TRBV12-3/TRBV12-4	TGTGCCAGCAGTCCAGGTAGCAGGCACTTCGCAGATACGCAGTATTTT	CASSPGSRHFADTQYF
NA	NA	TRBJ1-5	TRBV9	TGTGCCAGCAGCGTAGGCGACAGGTCAGCGCCCCAGCATTTT	CASSVGDRSAPQHF
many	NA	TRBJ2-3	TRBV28	TGTGCCAGCAGTTCATCTACCCCCGAGGGTGGTAATAGCACAGATACGCAGTATTTT	CASSSSTPEGGNSTDTQYF
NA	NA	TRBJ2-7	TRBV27	TGTGCCAGCAGTCTCGCGGGCCCCCTCTACGAGCAGTACTTC	CASSLAGPLYEQYF
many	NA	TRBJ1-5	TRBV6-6	TGTGCCAGCAGTTACCCTAAGCACAGGGCGGATCAGCCCCAGCATTTT	CASSYPKHRADQPQHF
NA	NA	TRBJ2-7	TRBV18	TGTGCCAGCTCACCTCGCCGGGACACGAACTACGAGCAGTACTTC	CASSPRRDTNYEQYF
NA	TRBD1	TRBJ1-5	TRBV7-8	TGTGCCAGCAGCTTGGACAGGGTTTATAGCAATCAGCCCCAGCATTTT	CASSLDRVYSNQPQHF
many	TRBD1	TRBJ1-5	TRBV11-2	TGTGCCAGCAGCCGACAGGGAGAACAGCCCCAGCATTTT	CASSRQGEQPQHF
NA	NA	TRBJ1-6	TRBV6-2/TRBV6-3	TGTGCCAGCACCTCTGGGGTTTCACCCCTCCACTTT	CASTSGVSPLHF
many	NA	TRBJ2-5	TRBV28	TGTGCCAGCAGGGCGACCCAGGGTGAGACCCAGTACTTC	CASRATQGETQYF
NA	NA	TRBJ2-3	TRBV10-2	TGCGCCAGCAGTGAGTCGAAGGTTCAGGGAGTGACAGATACGCAGTATTTT	CASSESKVQGVTDTQYF
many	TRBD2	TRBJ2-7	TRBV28	TGTGCCAGCAGTACTAGCGGGAGGGCCCTCGGTTCCGAGCAGTACTTC	CASSTSGRALGSEQYF
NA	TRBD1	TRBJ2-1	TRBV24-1	TGTGCCACCAGGGGGGAGGACAGGGTTAATGAGCAGTTCTTC	CATRGEDRVNEQFF
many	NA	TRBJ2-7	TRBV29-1	TGCAGCGTTGAAATGGGTGGGTACGAGCAGTACTTC	CSVEMGGYEQYF
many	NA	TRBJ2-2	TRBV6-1	TGTGCCATCGCGGGAAAGAACACCGGGGAGCTGTTTTTT	CAIAGKNTGELFF
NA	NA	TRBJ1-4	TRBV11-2	TGTGCCAGCAGCTTGATAACTGGTAATGAAAAACTGTTTTTT	CASSLITGNEKLFF
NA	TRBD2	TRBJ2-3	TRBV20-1	TGCAGTGCTACGAAGCGGGAGGGCCTCGGGGATACGCAGTATTTT	CSATKREGLGDTQYF
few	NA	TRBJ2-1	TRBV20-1	TGCAGTGCCAATGGAGAGGAGTCCTACAATGAGCAGTTCTTC	CSANGEESYNEQFF
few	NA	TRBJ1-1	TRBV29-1	TGCAGCGTTGTGTCAGGGGAAGCTTTCTTT	CSVVSGEAFF
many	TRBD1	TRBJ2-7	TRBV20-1	TGCGGAGCAACCCGGACAGGTTACTACGAGCAGTACTTC	CGATRTGYYEQYF
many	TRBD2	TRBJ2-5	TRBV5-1	TGCGCCAGCAGCTTGGAGACTAGCCGAGAGACCCAGTACTTC	CASSLETSRETQYF
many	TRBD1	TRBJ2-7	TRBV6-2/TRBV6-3	TGTGCCAGCAGTCTGACAGGGGTGGACGGGTCCTACGAGCAGTACTTC	CASSLTGVDGSYEQYF
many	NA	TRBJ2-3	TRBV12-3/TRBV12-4	TGTGCCAGTAAGGTGAAGAGATACACAGATACGCAGTATTTT	CASKVKRYTDTQYF
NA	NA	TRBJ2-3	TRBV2	TGTGCCAGCAGTGAGGCGTTGGGAGATACGCAGTATTTT	CASSEALGDTQYF
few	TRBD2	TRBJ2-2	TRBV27	TGTGCCAGCAGTCCCTATAGCGGGACGGACACCGGGGAGCTGTTTTTT	CASSPYSGTDTGELFF
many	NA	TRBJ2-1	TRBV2	TGTGCCAGCAGTGAAGGCCTGCCCCTCTACAATGAGCAGTTCTTC	CASSEGLPLYNEQFF
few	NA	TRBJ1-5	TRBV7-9	TGTGCCAGCAGCTTAGGGACGGTAGAGCCCCAGCATTTT	CASSLGTVEPQHF
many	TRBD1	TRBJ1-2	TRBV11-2	TGTGCCAGCAGCTCGGGACAGGGGGCTACTGGCTACACCTTC	CASSSGQGATGYTF
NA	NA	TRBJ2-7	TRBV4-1	TGCGCCAGCAGCCAACGGGAAGGTTCCTACGAGCAGTACTTC	CASSQREGSYEQYF
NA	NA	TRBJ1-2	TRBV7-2	TGTGCCAGCAGCTTAGAAACCTCCCGGGCCCGGGGCTACACCTTC	CASSLETSRARGYTF
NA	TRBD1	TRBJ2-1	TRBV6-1	TGTGCCAGCAGTGAAGGACAGGGGGCCCGCTCCTACAATGAGCAGTTCTTC	CASSEGQGARSYNEQFF
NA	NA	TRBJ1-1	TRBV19	TGTGCCAGTAGTATTGACCGCGTGTTAGGTACTGAAGCTTTCTTT	CASSIDRVLGTEAFF
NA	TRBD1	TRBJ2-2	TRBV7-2	TGTGCCAGCAGCTTAACCCGACAGGGTAGGACCGGGGAGCTGTTTTTT	CASSLTRQGRTGELFF
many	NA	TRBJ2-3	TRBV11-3	TGTGCCAGCAGCTTAGATCGAACAGAACTACGCACAGATACGCAGTATTTT	CASSLDRTELRTDTQYF
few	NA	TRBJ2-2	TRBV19	TGTGCCAGTAGTATGTGGGGAGTTGACGGGGAGCTGTTTTTT	CASSMWGVDGELFF
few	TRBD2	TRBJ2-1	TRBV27	TGTGCCAGCGTCCCTGGGACTAGCGGGAGTCGGGGTGAGCAGTTCTTC	CASVPGTSGSRGEQFF
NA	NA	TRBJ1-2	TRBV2	TGTGCCAGCAGTGATGGGGGGTATGGCTATGGCTACACCTTC	CASSDGGYGYGYTF
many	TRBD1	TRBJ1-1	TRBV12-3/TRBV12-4	TGTGCCAGCACCCTGTCTGGGACAGGGAACACTGAAGCTTTCTTT	CASTLSGTGNTEAFF
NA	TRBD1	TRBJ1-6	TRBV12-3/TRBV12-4	TGTGCCAGCAGTTTGGGCAGGGGGAATCATTCACCCCTCCACTTT	CASSLGRGNHSPLHF
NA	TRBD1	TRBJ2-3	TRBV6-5	TGTGCCAGCAGTTACGGGCTGACAGGGGGCACAGATACGCAGTATTTT	CASSYGLTGGTDTQYF
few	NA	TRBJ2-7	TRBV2	TGTGCCAGCAAGAGGGGCAGGGGAACCTACGAGCAGTACTTC	CASKRGRGTYEQYF
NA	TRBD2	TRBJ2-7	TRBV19	TGTGCCAGTAAGCGGACTGGGACTAGCGGGACTCTCGAGCAGTACTTC	CASKRTGTSGTLEQYF
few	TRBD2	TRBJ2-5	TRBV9	TGTGCCAGCAGCACGGGACTAGCCGAAGAGACCCAGTACTTC	CASSTGLAEETQYF
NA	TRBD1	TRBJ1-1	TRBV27	TGTGCCAGCAGTTTATCCGCCGGGAGGGGTAGGGGGCGCACTGAAGCTTTCTTT	CASSLSAGRGRGRTEAFF
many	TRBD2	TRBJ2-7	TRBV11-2	TGTGCCAGCAGCTTAGATGGCGGGAGTTTCTACGAGCAGTACTTC	CASSLDGGSFYEQYF